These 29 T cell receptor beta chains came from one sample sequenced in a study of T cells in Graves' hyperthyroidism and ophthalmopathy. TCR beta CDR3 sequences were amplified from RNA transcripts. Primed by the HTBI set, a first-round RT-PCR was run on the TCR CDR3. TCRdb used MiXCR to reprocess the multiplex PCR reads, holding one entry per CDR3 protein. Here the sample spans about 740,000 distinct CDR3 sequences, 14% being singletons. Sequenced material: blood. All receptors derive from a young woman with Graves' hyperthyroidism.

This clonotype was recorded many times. CDR3 sequence (DNA): TGCAGTGCTAGGGGACCTCCCGGACTAGCGGGAGTTGGATACAATGAGCAGTTCTTC. Its translation: CSARGPPGLAGVGYNEQFF. The rearrangement links TRBV20-1 to TRBJ2-1; 13 bases match TRBD2. Losses at the gene ends were 3 bases for V and 4 bases for J; bases not matched to a gene: 15. Germline V gene lookup returns CDR1 DFQATT and CDR2 SNEGSKA (reference sequence). The CDR3 spans 19 residues.

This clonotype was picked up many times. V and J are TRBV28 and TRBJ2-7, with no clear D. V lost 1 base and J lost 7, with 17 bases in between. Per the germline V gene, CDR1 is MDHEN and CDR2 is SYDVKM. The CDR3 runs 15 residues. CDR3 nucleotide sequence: TGTGCCAGCAGTTTATTAGGCCAAGCCTACGGGGAGCAGTACTTC. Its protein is CASSLLGQAYGEQYF.

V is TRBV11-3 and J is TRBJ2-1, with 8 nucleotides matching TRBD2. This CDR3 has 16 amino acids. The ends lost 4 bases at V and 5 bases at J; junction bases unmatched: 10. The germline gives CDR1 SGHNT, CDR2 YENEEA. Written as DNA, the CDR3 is TGTGCCAGCAGCTCCCGGGGGGGAAAGAACCACAATGAGCAGTTCTTC. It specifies CASSSRGGKNHNEQFF.

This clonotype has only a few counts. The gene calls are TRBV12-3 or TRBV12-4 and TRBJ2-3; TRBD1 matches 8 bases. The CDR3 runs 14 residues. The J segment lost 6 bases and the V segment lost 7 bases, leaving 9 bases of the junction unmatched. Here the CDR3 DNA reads TGTGCCAGCAACGATGGACAGGGATCGGATACGCAGTATTTT. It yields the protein CASNDGQGSDTQYF.

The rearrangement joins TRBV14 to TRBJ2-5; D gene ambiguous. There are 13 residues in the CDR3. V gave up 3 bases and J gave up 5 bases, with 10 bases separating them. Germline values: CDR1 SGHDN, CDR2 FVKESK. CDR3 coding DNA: TGTGCCAGCAGCCATATACCGCAGGAGACCCAGTACTTC. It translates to CASSHIPQETQYF.

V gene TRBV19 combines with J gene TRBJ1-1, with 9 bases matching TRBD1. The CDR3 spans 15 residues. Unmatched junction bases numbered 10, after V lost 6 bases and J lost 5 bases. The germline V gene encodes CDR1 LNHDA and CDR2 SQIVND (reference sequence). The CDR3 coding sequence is TGTGCCAGTAGAAACCCTGGGACAGGGAGGACTGAAGCTTTCTTT. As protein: CASRNPGTGRTEAFF. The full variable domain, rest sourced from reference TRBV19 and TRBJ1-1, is DGGITQSPKYLFRKEGQNVTLSCEQNLNHDAMYWYRQDPGQGLRLIYYSQIVNDFQKGDIAEGYSVSREKKESFPLTVTSAQKNPTAFYLCASRNPGTGRTEAFFGQGTRLTVV.

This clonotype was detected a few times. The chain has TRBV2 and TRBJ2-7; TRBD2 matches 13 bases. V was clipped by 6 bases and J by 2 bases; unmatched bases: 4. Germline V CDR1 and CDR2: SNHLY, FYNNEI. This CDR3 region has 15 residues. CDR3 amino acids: CASRLAGGPPYEQYF. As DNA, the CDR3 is TGTGCCAGCAGACTAGCGGGAGGGCCCCCCTACGAGCAGTACTTC.

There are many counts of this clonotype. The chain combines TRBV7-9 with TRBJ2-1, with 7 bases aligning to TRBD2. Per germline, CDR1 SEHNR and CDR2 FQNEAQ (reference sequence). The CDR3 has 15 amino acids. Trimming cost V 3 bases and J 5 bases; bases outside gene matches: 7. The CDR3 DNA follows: TGTGCCAGCAGCTTCCCTAGCGGAAATCACAATGAGCAGTTCTTC. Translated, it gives CASSFPSGNHNEQFF.

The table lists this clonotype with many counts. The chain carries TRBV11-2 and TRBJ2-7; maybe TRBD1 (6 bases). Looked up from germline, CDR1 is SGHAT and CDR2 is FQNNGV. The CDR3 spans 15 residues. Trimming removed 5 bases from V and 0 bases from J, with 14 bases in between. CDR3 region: CASSGGLRSSYEQYF. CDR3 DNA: TGTGCCAGCAGCGGGGGCCTCAGGAGCTCCTACGAGCAGTACTTC.

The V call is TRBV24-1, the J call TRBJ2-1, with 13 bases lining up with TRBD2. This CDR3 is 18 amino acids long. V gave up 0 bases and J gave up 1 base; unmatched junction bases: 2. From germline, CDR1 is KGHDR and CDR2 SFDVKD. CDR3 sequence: CATSDLGTSGDSYNEQFF. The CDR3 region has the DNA TGTGCCACCAGTGATTTGGGGACTAGCGGGGATTCCTACAATGAGCAGTTCTTC.

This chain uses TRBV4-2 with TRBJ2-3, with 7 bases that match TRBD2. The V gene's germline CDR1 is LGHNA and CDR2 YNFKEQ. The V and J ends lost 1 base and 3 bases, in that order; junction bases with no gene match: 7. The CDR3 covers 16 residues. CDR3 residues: CASSQVPGGGTDTQYF. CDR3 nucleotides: TGTGCCAGCAGCCAAGTCCCGGGAGGAGGTACAGATACGCAGTATTTT.

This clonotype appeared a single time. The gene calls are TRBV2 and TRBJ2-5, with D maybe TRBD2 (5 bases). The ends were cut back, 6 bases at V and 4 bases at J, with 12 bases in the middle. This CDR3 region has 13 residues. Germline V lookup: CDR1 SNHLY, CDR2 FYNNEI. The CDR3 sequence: CASSYRRVETQYF. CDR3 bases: TGTGCCAGCAGCTATAGGCGGGTAGAGACCCAGTACTTC.

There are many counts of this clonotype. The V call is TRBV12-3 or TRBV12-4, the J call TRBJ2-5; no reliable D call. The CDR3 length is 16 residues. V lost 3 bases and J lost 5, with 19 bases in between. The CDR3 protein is CASSLTPAWAAETQYF. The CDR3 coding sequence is TGTGCCAGCAGTTTGACCCCGGCGTGGGCGGCTGAGACCCAGTACTTC.

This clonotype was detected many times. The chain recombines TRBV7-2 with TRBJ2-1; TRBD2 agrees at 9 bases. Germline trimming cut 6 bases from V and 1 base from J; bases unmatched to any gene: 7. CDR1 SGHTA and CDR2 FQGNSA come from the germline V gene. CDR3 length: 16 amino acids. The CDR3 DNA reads TGTGCCAGCAGTTATAGCGGGAGCCCTTCCTACAATGAGCAGTTCTTC. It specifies CASSYSGSPSYNEQFF.

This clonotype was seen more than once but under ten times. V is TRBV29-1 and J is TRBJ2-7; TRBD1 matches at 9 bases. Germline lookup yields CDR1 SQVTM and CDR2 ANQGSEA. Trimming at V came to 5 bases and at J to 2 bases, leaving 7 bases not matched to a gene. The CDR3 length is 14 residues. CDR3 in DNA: TGCAGCGTTCAAACGCGGACAGGGGCCTACGAGCAGTACTTC. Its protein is CSVQTRTGAYEQYF.

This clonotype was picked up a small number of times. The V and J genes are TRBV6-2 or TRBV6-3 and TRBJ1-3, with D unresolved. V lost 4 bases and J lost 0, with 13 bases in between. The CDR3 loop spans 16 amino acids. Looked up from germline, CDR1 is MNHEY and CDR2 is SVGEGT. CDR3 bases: TGTGCCAGCAGTTCCGATGGAGTCCTCTCTGGAAACACCATATATTTT. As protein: CASSSDGVLSGNTIYF.

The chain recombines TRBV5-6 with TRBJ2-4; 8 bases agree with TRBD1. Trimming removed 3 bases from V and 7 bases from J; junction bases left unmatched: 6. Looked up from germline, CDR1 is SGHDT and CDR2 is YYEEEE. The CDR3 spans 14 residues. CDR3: CASSYQGADNIQYF. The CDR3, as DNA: TGTGCCAGCAGCTACCAGGGGGCAGATAACATTCAGTACTTC.

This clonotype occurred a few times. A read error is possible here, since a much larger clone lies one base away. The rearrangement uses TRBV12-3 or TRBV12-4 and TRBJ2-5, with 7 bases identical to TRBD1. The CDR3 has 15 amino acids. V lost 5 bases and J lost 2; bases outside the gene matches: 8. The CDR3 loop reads CASSKPTGRQETQYF. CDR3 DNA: TGTGCCAGCAGTAAGCCGACAGGGCGGCAAGAGACCCAGTACTTC.

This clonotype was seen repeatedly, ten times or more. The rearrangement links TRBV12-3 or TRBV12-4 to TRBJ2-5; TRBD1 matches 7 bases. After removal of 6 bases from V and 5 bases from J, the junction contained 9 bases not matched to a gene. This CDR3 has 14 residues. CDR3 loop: CASSPPTGTETQYF. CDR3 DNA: TGTGCCAGCAGCCCTCCGACAGGGACGGAGACCCAGTACTTC.

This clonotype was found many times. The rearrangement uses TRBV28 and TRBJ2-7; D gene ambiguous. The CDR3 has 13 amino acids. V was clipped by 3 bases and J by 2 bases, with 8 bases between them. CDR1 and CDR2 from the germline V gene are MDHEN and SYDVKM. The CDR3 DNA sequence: TGTGCCAGCAGTTTGCCTGCTACCTACGAGCAGTACTTC. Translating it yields CASSLPATYEQYF.

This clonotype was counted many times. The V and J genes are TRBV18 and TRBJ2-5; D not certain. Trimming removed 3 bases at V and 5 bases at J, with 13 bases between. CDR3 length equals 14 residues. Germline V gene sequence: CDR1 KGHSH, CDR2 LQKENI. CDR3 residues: CASSPGPAAETQYF. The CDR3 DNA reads TGTGCCAGCTCACCCGGTCCCGCGGCGGAGACCCAGTACTTC.

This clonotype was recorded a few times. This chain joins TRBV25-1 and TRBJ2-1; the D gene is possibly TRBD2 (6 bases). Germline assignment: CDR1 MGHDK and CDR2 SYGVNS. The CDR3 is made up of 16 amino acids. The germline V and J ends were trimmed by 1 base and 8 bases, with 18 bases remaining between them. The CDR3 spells CASSEFIMEGSDEQFF. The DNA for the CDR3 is TGTGCCAGCAGTGAATTTATAATGGAGGGGTCGGATGAGCAGTTCTTC.

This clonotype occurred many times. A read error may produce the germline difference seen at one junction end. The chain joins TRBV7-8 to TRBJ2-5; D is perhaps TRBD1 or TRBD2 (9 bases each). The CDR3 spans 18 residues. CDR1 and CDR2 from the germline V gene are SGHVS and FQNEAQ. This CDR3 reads CASSLAGRGQGTLAGPDF. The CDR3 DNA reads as TGTGCCAGCAGCTTAGCGGGGAGGGGACAGGGTACCCTAGCGGGACCCGACTTC.

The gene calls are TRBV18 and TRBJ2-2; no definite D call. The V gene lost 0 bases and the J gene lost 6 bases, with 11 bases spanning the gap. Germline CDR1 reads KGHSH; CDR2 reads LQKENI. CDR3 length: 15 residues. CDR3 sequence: CASSPPGLSAGELFF. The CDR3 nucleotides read TGTGCCAGCTCACCACCGGGCTTGAGCGCCGGGGAGCTGTTTTTT.

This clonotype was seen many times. CDR3 protein: CSARTGKAYEQYF. CDR3 DNA: TGCAGTGCTAGAACGGGGAAGGCGTACGAGCAGTACTTC. The chain recombines TRBV20-1 with TRBJ2-7, with D possibly TRBD2 on 5 matching bases. With 2 bases removed from V and 4 bases from J, the gap between germline ends came to 12 bases. The V gene's germline CDR1 is DFQATT and CDR2 SNEGSKA (reference sequence). The CDR3 has 13 amino acids.

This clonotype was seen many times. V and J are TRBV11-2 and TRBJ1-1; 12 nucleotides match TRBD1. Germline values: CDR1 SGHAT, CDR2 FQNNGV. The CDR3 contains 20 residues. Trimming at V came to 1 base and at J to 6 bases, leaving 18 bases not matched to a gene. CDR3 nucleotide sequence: TGTGCCAGCAGCTTAGGTTTCCGCCACCGGGACAGGGGGCGCATCCCTGAAGCTTTCTTT. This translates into CASSLGFRHRDRGRIPEAFF.

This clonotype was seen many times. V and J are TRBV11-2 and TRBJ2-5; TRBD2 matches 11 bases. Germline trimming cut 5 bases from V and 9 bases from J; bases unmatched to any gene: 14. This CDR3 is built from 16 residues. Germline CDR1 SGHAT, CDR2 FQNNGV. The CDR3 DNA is TGTGCCAGCAGCCCAGGACTAGCGGGCCCTCGGGGGGCCCAGTACTTC. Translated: CASSPGLAGPRGAQYF.

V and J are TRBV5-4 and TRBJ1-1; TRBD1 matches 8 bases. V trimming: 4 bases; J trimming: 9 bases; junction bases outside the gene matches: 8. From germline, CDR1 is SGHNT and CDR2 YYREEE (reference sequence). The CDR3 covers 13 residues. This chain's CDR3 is CASSGERQGKAFF. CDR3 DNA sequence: TGTGCCAGCAGCGGCGAAAGACAGGGGAAAGCTTTCTTT. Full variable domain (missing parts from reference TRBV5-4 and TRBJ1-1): ETGVTQSPTHLIKTRGQQVTLRCSSQSGHNTVSWYQQALGQGPQFIFQYYREEENGRGNFPPRFSGLQFPNYSSELNVNALELDDSALYLCASSGERQGKAFFGQGTRLTVV.

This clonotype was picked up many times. CDR3 residues: CAWRGTVRAHEAFF. The CDR3 DNA follows: TGTGCCTGGAGGGGGACAGTTCGGGCCCATGAAGCTTTCTTT. This rearrangement joins TRBV30 to TRBJ1-1, with 7 bases that match TRBD1. CDR1 GTSNPN and CDR2 SVGIG come from the germline V gene (reference sequence). The CDR3 consists of 14 residues. V shed 3 bases, J shed 7 bases, and the junction held 11 bases outside the gene matches. Variable domain in full (rest from reference TRBV30 and TRBJ1-1): SQTIHQWPATLVQPVGSPLSLECTVEGTSNPNLYWYRQAAGRGLQLLFYSVGIGQISSEVPQNLSASRPQDRQFILSSKKLLLSDSGFYLCAWRGTVRAHEAFFGQGTRLTVV.